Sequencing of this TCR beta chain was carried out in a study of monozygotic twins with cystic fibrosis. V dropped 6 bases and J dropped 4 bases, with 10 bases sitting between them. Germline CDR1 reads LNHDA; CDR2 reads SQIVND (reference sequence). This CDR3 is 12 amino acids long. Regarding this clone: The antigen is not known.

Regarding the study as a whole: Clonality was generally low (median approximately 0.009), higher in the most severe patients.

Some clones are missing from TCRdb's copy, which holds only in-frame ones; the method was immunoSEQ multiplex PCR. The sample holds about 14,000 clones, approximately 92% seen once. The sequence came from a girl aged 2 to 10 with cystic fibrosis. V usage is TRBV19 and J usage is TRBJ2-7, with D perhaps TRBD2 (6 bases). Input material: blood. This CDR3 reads CASRGGFYEQYF. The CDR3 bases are TGTGCCAGTAGAGGAGGGTTTTACGAGCAGTACTTC.